The 14 T cell receptor beta chains presented below share a single source sample, sequenced in a study of T cell responses to AZD1222 COVID-19 vaccine. Using immunoSEQ multiplex PCR, the repertoire was profiled, and TCRdb retains in-frame clones only, with some absent. The table lists more than 150,000 clones, 88% of them singletons. Sequences were derived from peripheral blood, sampled on day 0 of AZD1222 vaccination. The source of these receptors is an adult in good health.

J is TRBJ2-2 and V is TRBV2; unclear D gene. The CDR3 runs to 14 residues. V lost 6 bases, J lost 4 bases, and 12 bases lay in between. The V gene's germline CDR1 is SNHLY and CDR2 FYNNEI. The CDR3 loop reads CASSLLVSTGELFF. CDR3 nucleotide sequence: TGTGCCAGCAGCCTACTTGTCTCCACCGGGGAGCTGTTTTTT.

The chain carries TRBV21-1 and TRBJ2-7; the table's D call, TRBD1, was not checked against the DNA. TRBV21-1 is assigned pseudogene status. The length of the CDR3 is 18 residues. This chain's CDR3 is CASSKVGLLGDIIYEQYF. The CDR3 DNA reads as TGTGCCAGCAGCAAAGTTGGGCTTTTAGGGGACATTATCTACGAGCAGTACTTC.

The rearrangement links TRBV11-2 to TRBJ2-3; D not resolved. V lost 5 bases and J 2 bases, leaving 8 bases between the germline ends. From germline, CDR1 is SGHAT and CDR2 FQNNGV. This CDR3 comprises 13 residues. Here the CDR3 reads CASSPGYTDTQYF. CDR3 nucleotide sequence: TGTGCCAGCAGCCCGGGTTACACAGATACGCAGTATTTT.

The chain links TRBV6-6 to TRBJ1-2, with unresolved D. This CDR3 is 17 amino acids long. The V gene lost 5 bases and the J gene lost 1 base, with 20 bases spanning the gap. The germline V gene has CDR1 MNHNY and CDR2 SVGAGI (reference sequence). The DNA of the CDR3 is TGTGCCAGCAGTCAGAGAGCGGGCTTCTCTTTTAACTATGGCTACACCTTC. This gives the protein CASSQRAGFSFNYGYTF.

The chain has TRBV9 and TRBJ2-4; D uncertain. The V gene's germline CDR1 is SGDLS and CDR2 YYNGEE. Trimming pared 2 bases from V and 9 bases from J, leaving 9 bases between. CDR3 length: 12 amino acids. The DNA of the CDR3 is TGTGCCAGCAGCGTCCCCTCCGGCATTCAGTACTTC. Its translation is CASSVPSGIQYF.

This rearrangement joins TRBV24-1 to TRBJ2-5; 11 bases are a match to TRBD1. The CDR3 has 15 residues. Germline V gene sequence: CDR1 KGHDR, CDR2 SFDVKD. The J segment lost 4 bases and the V segment lost 7 bases, leaving 7 bases of the junction unmatched. The CDR3 loop is CATRNGQGAGETQYF. Here the CDR3 DNA reads TGTGCCACCAGGAACGGACAGGGGGCTGGAGAGACCCAGTACTTC.

This sequence joins TRBV7-2 and TRBJ1-4; a weak D match, TRBD1 (6 bases). Trimming stripped 5 bases from V and 8 bases from J, with 15 bases between. Germline values: CDR1 SGHTA, CDR2 FQGNSA. CDR3 length equals 14 residues. The chain's CDR3 is CASSGGGQMEKLFF. The CDR3 DNA reads TGTGCCAGCAGCGGGGGGGGGCAGATGGAAAAACTGTTTTTT.

The chain combines TRBV7-2 with TRBJ2-5, with 8 bases fitting TRBD1. Germline trimming cut 5 bases from V and 5 bases from J; bases unmatched to any gene: 10. This CDR3 contains 15 residues. Germline values: CDR1 SGHTA, CDR2 FQGNSA. The CDR3 loop reads CASSIYRGWAETQYF. In DNA form, the CDR3 reads TGTGCCAGCAGCATCTACAGGGGGTGGGCTGAGACCCAGTACTTC.

The rearrangement joins TRBV5-1 to TRBJ2-2, with a tentative D call TRBD1 (6 bases). CDR3 size: 19 residues. Per germline, CDR1 SGHRS and CDR2 YFSETQ. Trimming pared 1 base from V and 1 base from J, leaving 20 bases between. CDR3 region: CASSLPWGPRGRNTGELFF. The CDR3 DNA reads as TGCGCCAGCAGCTTGCCCTGGGGTCCCAGGGGCCGGAACACCGGGGAGCTGTTTTTT.

The chain employs TRBV28 and TRBJ2-7; TRBD2 is a possible D gene (7 bases). In germline, CDR1 is MDHEN, CDR2 SYDVKM. CDR3 length equals 15 residues. V was pared by 0 bases and J by 3 bases, with 12 bases between. The CDR3 protein is CASSLWGGAGYEQYF. DNA of the CDR3: TGTGCCAGCAGTTTATGGGGGGGGGCCGGCTACGAGCAGTACTTC.

The gene calls are TRBV23-1 and TRBJ2-2; 7 bases agree with TRBD2. TRBV23-1 is filed as an ORF, its function uncertain. Germline trimming cut 1 base from V and 0 bases from J; bases unmatched to any gene: 8. This CDR3 region has 18 residues. CDR3 nucleotides: TGCGCCAGCAGTCAATATCCCTCAGCGGGACCGAACACCGGGGAGCTGTTTTTT. Amino acid sequence: CASSQYPSAGPNTGELFF.

This chain's CDR3 is CASSQGGLAGYNEQFF. The CDR3 DNA is TGTGCCAGCAGCCAAGGTGGACTAGCGGGGTACAATGAGCAGTTCTTC. The chain employs TRBV3-1 (or the pseudogene TRBV3-2) and TRBJ2-1; 12 nucleotides agree with TRBD2. The junction had 2 bases not matched to a gene; V was cut back by 1 base and J by 4 bases. The CDR3 has 16 amino acids. CDR1 is LGHDT and CDR2 is YNNKEL in the germline V gene (reference sequence).

The chain employs TRBV18 and TRBJ2-5; no clear D. Trimming took off 2 bases at V and 2 bases at J, with 9 bases between the two ends. CDR1 and CDR2 from the germline V gene are KGHSH and LQKENI. The CDR3 has 14 residues. The CDR3: CASSPGRMQETQYF. Here the CDR3 DNA reads TGTGCCAGCTCACCAGGAAGGATGCAAGAGACCCAGTACTTC.

For the CDR3, the DNA is TGTGCCAGCAGCTCCCGGGGGTCGGGTGAGGTTGAAGCTTTCTTT. This translates into CASSSRGSGEVEAFF. This rearrangement joins TRBV5-8 to TRBJ1-1; perhaps TRBD1 as D (5 bases). V was cut by 3 bases and J by 7 bases, with 19 bases left in between. Germline CDR1 reads SGHTS; CDR2 reads YDEGEE. The length of the CDR3 is 15 residues.